A single sample is the source of the 30 T cell receptor beta chains below, sequenced in a study of blood T cell repertoires in COVID-19. Assay: immunoSEQ multiplex PCR; the TCRdb copy retains only in-frame clones and omits some. The top ten hold around 8.4% of the sample, which has over 120,000 clones, 80% to 85% seen once. The sample taken for sequencing was peripheral blood. These receptors originate from a human donor in a cohort sampled during active COVID-19.

The rearrangement uses TRBV10-2 and TRBJ2-1, with 13 bases matching TRBD2. Germline CDR1 and CDR2: WSHSY and SAAADI. Trimming took 6 bases from V and 6 from J; bases not matched to a gene: 5. This CDR3 is built from 15 residues. CDR3 nucleotide sequence: TGCGCCAGCAGCAAACTAGCGGGAGGGCCCAATGAGCAGTTCTTC. It specifies CASSKLAGGPNEQFF.

The CDR3 coding sequence is TGTGCCATCCTGGGAACTAGCGGGGGTTACTCTGGGGCCAACGTCCTGACTTTC. Its protein is CAILGTSGGYSGANVLTF. The chain couples TRBV10-3 to TRBJ2-6, with 11 bases aligning to TRBD2. The germline CDR1 and CDR2 sequences are ENHRY and SYGVKD. There are 18 residues in the CDR3. The junction had 9 bases not matched to a gene; V was cut back by 8 bases and J by 0 bases.

The rearrangement links TRBV19 to TRBJ1-6, with TRBD1 matching 9 bases. CDR1 LNHDA and CDR2 SQIVND come from the germline V gene (reference sequence). This CDR3 contains 16 residues. V shed 5 bases and J 5 bases; nucleotides not matched to a gene: 7. The CDR3 DNA sequence: TGTGCCAGTAGTGTCACAGGGGGCGCGGATAATTCACCCCTCCACTTT. It codes for CASSVTGGADNSPLHF.

With respect to this clone: A much more abundant neighbour one base away suggests this may be a read error. In the same sample, other DNA sequences code for this CDR3. J is TRBJ2-7 and V is TRBV27; TRBD2 aligns across 7 bases. The CDR3 totals 15 residues. The V gene's germline CDR1 is MNHEY and CDR2 SMNVEV (reference sequence). CDR3 in amino acids: CASSLISGRSHEQYF. The DNA of the CDR3 is TGTGCCAGCAGTTTAATATCCGGGAGGAGCCACGAGCAGTATTTC.

This sequence joins TRBV4-2 and TRBJ2-3; 9 bases align to TRBD2. Germline CDR1 is LGHNA and CDR2 is YNFKEQ. After removal of 1 base from V and 2 bases from J, the junction contained 4 bases not matched to a gene. CDR3 size: 16 residues. The CDR3 bases are TGTGCCAGCAGCCAAGGTAGCGGGAGATCCACAGATACGCAGTATTTT. This gives the protein CASSQGSGRSTDTQYF.

The J gene is TRBJ2-2, the V gene TRBV4-3, with 7 bases identical to TRBD2. Germline V CDR1 and CDR2: LGHNA, YSLEER. V lost 0 bases, J lost 1 base, and 5 bases stayed unmatched. The CDR3 runs 17 residues. CDR3 region: CASSQDGLAENTGELFF. CDR3 DNA: TGCGCCAGCAGCCAAGATGGGCTAGCGGAGAACACCGGGGAGCTGTTTTTT.

The gene calls are TRBV6-1 and TRBJ1-4, with D perhaps matching TRBD1 (5 bases). The CDR3 is 17 amino acids. CDR1 is MNHNS, CDR2 SASEGT, per germline. V lost 0 bases and J lost 2, with 13 bases in between. This CDR3 reads CASSEAHKGITNEKLFF. The CDR3 region has the DNA TGTGCCAGCAGTGAAGCTCATAAGGGGATCACTAATGAAAAACTGTTTTTT.

The chain combines TRBV6-5 with TRBJ1-2; 8 bases are a match to TRBD1. V shed 2 bases and J 6 bases; nucleotides not matched to a gene: 8. The V gene's germline CDR1 is MNHEY and CDR2 SVGAGI. The CDR3 runs to 15 residues. This CDR3 reads CASSYRGQGLDGYTF. The CDR3 region has the DNA TGTGCCAGCAGTTACCGAGGACAGGGTTTGGATGGCTACACCTTC.

The CDR3 loop reads CASSAVELDSMNTEAFF. As DNA, the CDR3 is TGCGCCAGCAGCGCTGTGGAATTGGACAGCATGAACACTGAAGCTTTCTTT. V gene TRBV5-1 combines with J gene TRBJ1-1; TRBD1 might be the D (6 bases). Germline assignment: CDR1 SGHRS and CDR2 YFSETQ. Trimming stripped 4 bases from V and 0 bases from J, with 19 bases between. The CDR3 is 17 amino acids.

The chain joins TRBV9 to TRBJ2-1; tentative D call: TRBD1 (6 bases). V was pared by 6 bases and J by 7 bases, with 17 bases between. The CDR3 has 14 residues. The germline gives CDR1 SGDLS, CDR2 YYNGEE. CDR3 nucleotide sequence: TGTGCCAGCAACCTGGGGGCAGACACGAATGAGCAGTTCTTC. This gives the protein CASNLGADTNEQFF. Supplemented by reference TRBV9 and TRBJ2-1, the full variable domain reads DSGVTQTPKHLITATGQRVTLRCSPRSGDLSVYWYQQSLDQGLQFLIQYYNGEERAKGNILERFSAQQFPDLHSELNLSSLELGDSALYFCASNLGADTNEQFFGPGTRLTVL.

The J gene is TRBJ1-1, the V gene TRBV5-6, with 8 bases that match TRBD1. Trimming cost V 6 bases and J 10 bases; bases outside gene matches: 8. The CDR3 runs 12 residues. Per the germline V gene, CDR1 is SGHDT and CDR2 is YYEEEE. The DNA of the CDR3 is TGTGCCAGCAACCGACAGGGGCACCCAGCTTTCTTT. It is translated as CASNRQGHPAFF.

V is TRBV28 and J is TRBJ1-4; 9 bases match TRBD1. The CDR3 length is 17 residues. Looked up from germline, CDR1 is MDHEN and CDR2 is SYDVKM. With 5 bases clipped from V and 4 bases from J, the junction kept 11 bases outside the gene matches. CDR3 DNA: TGTGCCAGCAGTACTCTTATCCGGGACAGGGTTAATGAAAAACTGTTTTTT. It translates to CASSTLIRDRVNEKLFF.

V is TRBV5-1 and J is TRBJ2-3; 12 bases align to TRBD2. Per germline, CDR1 SGHRS and CDR2 YFSETQ. Unmatched junction bases numbered 6, after V lost 4 bases and J lost 0 bases. The CDR3 length is 17 residues. CDR3 loop: CASSLGLAGPSTDTQYF. In DNA, the CDR3 is TGCGCCAGCAGCCTGGGACTAGCGGGCCCTAGCACAGATACGCAGTATTTT.

The chain couples TRBV28 to TRBJ2-3; D remains unclear. There are 13 residues in the CDR3. CDR1 and CDR2 from the germline V gene are MDHEN and SYDVKM. Trimming took off 7 bases at V and 1 base at J, with 9 bases between the two ends. CDR3: CASTGSRTDTQYF. DNA of the CDR3: TGTGCCAGCACCGGGTCCCGCACAGATACGCAGTATTTT.

This chain joins TRBV18 and TRBJ2-3; 13 nucleotides line up with TRBD2. The CDR3 length is 19 residues. V shed 3 bases and J 5 bases; nucleotides not matched to a gene: 14. Germline CDR1 and CDR2: KGHSH and LQKENI. The CDR3 loop is CASSPPRTSGRQARDTQYF. CDR3 in DNA: TGTGCCAGCTCACCTCCTAGGACTAGCGGGAGACAGGCGAGAGATACGCAGTATTTT.

This clone was found once. J is TRBJ2-5 and V is TRBV7-9; 9 positions agree with TRBD1. Per the germline V gene, CDR1 is SEHNR and CDR2 is FQNEAQ (reference sequence). V shed 4 bases and J 4 bases; nucleotides not matched to a gene: 4. CDR3 length equals 14 residues. The CDR3 sequence: CASSSMDRGETQYF. CDR3 coding DNA: TGTGCCAGCAGCTCAATGGACAGGGGAGAGACCCAGTACTTC.

This clone appeared a few times. The chain couples TRBV5-3 to TRBJ2-1; TRBD2 aligns across 9 bases. Being an ORF, TRBV5-3 has a function that is uncertain. CDR3 length: 16 residues. After removal of 4 bases from V and 3 bases from J, the junction contained 8 bases not matched to a gene. The CDR3, as DNA: TGTGCCAGAAGCCCCCCGGCGGGAGGGGTCTACAATGAGCAGTTCTTC. This sequence encodes CARSPPAGGVYNEQFF.

The genes are TRBV6-5 and TRBJ2-7; D perhaps matches TRBD1 (6 bases). The CDR3 covers 13 residues. Germline loops: CDR1 MNHEY, CDR2 SVGAGI. Trimming removed 6 bases at V and 3 bases at J, with 12 bases between. CDR3 sequence: CASRDTGLYEQYF. CDR3 nucleotides: TGTGCCAGCAGAGATACAGGGCTCTACGAGCAGTACTTC.

CDR3 sequence reads: CASSPPRGRGYEQYF. CDR3 bases: TGTGCCAGCAGCCCCCCTAGGGGAAGAGGCTACGAGCAGTACTTC. The chain joins TRBV14 to TRBJ2-7, with D possibly TRBD1 on 5 matching bases. The CDR3 has 15 amino acids. V lost 4 bases to trimming and J lost 3 bases, with 16 bases between them. Germline V gene lookup returns CDR1 SGHDN and CDR2 FVKESK.

V gene TRBV28 combines with J gene TRBJ1-1, with 7 bases aligning to TRBD1. The CDR3 totals 13 residues. The J segment lost 5 bases and the V segment lost 6 bases, leaving 6 bases of the junction unmatched. Germline V lookup: CDR1 MDHEN, CDR2 SYDVKM. The CDR3 protein is CASSPDRRTEAFF. CDR3 bases: TGTGCCAGCAGCCCGGACAGGAGGACTGAAGCTTTCTTT.

The chain links TRBV28 to TRBJ2-7; a weak D match, TRBD2 (5 bases). Germline V gene lookup returns CDR1 MDHEN and CDR2 SYDVKM. The CDR3 runs 14 residues. Trimming cost V 4 bases and J 6 bases, with 16 bases left between them. The CDR3 region has the DNA TGTGCCAGCAGTTCCCCGGGGTATGCCCGCGAGCAGTACTTC. Translated, it gives CASSSPGYAREQYF.

The chain links TRBV4-1 to TRBJ2-7; 12 positions match TRBD2. The trim removed 4 bases at V and 4 bases at J, leaving 11 bases unmatched. Germline-derived CDR1 and CDR2 are MGHRA and YSYEKL. This CDR3 has 17 residues. For the CDR3, the DNA is TGCGCCAGCAGCCGCTTGACTAGCGGGAGAAGGGAGTACGAGCAGTACTTC. Translation gives CASSRLTSGRREYEQYF.

CDR3 loop: CASSYTSSYNEQFF. In DNA form, the CDR3 reads TGTGCCAGCAGTTACACCTCTAGCTACAATGAGCAGTTCTTC. V is TRBV6-2 or TRBV6-3 and J is TRBJ2-1; no definite D call. Trimming pared 2 bases from V and 3 bases from J, leaving 8 bases between. This CDR3 spans 14 amino acids. Germline-derived CDR1 and CDR2 are MNHEY and SVGEGT.

V and J are TRBV19 and TRBJ1-1; 8 nucleotides line up with TRBD1. After removal of 3 bases from V and 4 bases from J, the junction contained 19 bases not matched to a gene. CDR1 and CDR2 (germline): LNHDA, SQIVND (reference sequence). The CDR3 sequence is 19 residues long. CDR3 DNA: TGTGCCAGTAGTATCCCATATAGGGAATCAGGACAGGGCTCCACTGAAGCTTTCTTT. It codes for CASSIPYRESGQGSTEAFF.

This clone was seen repeatedly, ten times or more. J is TRBJ1-4 and V is TRBV29-1, with no clear D. Germline V lookup: CDR1 SQVTM, CDR2 ANQGSEA. This CDR3 spans 12 amino acids. V was shortened by 3 bases and J by 6 bases, with 8 bases between the two germline ends. The CDR3 DNA reads TGCAGCGTTGAGGGAGAAGATGAAAAACTGTTTTTT. Amino acid sequence: CSVEGEDEKLFF. The full variable domain, completed using reference TRBV29-1 and TRBJ1-4, is SAVISQKPSRDICQRGTSLTIQCQVDSQVTMMFWYRQQPGQSLTLIATANQGSEATYESGFVIDKFPISRPNLTFSTLTVSNMSPEDSSIYLCSVEGEDEKLFFGSGTQLSVL.

The chain links TRBV9 to TRBJ2-2; weak D call: TRBD1 (5 bases). Between the trimmed V and J ends, which lost 7 bases and 0 bases, there was a span of 10 bases. Germline V CDR1 and CDR2: SGDLS, YYNGEE. The CDR3 extends over 14 amino acids. The CDR3 is CASGARTNTGELFF. The CDR3 DNA reads TGTGCCAGCGGGGCTAGAACGAACACCGGGGAGCTGTTTTTT.

This chain connects TRBV5-4 to TRBJ2-4; 13 bases agree with TRBD2. Losses at the gene ends were 4 bases for V and 7 bases for J; bases not matched to a gene: 5. CDR1 SGHNT and CDR2 YYREEE come from the germline V gene (reference sequence). The CDR3 length is 15 residues. The CDR3 is CASSARTSGSNIQYF. The CDR3 DNA reads as TGTGCCAGCAGCGCCCGGACTAGCGGGAGCAACATTCAGTACTTC.

There are a few counts of this clone. The V gene is TRBV5-4, the J gene TRBJ2-5; 7 bases align to TRBD1. The length of the CDR3 is 16 residues. The ends lost 0 bases at V and 3 bases at J; junction bases unmatched: 8. CDR1 and CDR2 (germline): SGHNT, YYREEE (reference sequence). The CDR3 here is CASSLGLIQGKETQYF. CDR3 DNA sequence: TGTGCCAGCAGCTTGGGTCTTATACAGGGGAAAGAGACCCAGTACTTC. The full variable domain, completed using reference TRBV5-4 and TRBJ2-5, is ETGVTQSPTHLIKTRGQQVTLRCSSQSGHNTVSWYQQALGQGPQFIFQYYREEENGRGNFPPRFSGLQFPNYSSELNVNALELDDSALYLCASSLGLIQGKETQYFGPGTRLLVL.

The chain employs TRBV28 and TRBJ1-2; TRBD1 aligns across 7 bases. This CDR3 contains 14 residues. V lost 4 bases, J lost 6 bases, and 8 bases stayed unmatched. In germline, CDR1 is MDHEN, CDR2 SYDVKM. In DNA, the CDR3 is TGTGCCAGCAGTTCCTCACAGGGGTACGATGGCTACACCTTC. Encoded protein: CASSSSQGYDGYTF.

The gene calls are TRBV28 and TRBJ1-6, with a possible D match to TRBD1 (6 bases). The CDR3 has 13 residues. Per germline, CDR1 MDHEN and CDR2 SYDVKM. V shed 4 bases and J shed 10 bases, with 11 bases lying between them. CDR3 amino acids: CASSSDSRSPLHF. DNA of the CDR3: TGTGCCAGCAGTTCGGACAGCAGGTCACCCCTCCACTTT.